These 28 T cell receptor beta chains were sequenced from one sample in a study of patients and donors after allogeneic stem cell transplantation. TCRdb analysed the RT-PCR reads with MiXCR anew, one entry per CDR3 protein. The repertoire holds approximately 170,000 distinct CDR3 sequences, 24% seen once, with about 25% in the top ten. Sequenced material: blood, either unsorted or a sorted T cell fraction (not recorded which). These receptors originate from a human donor who was either an allogeneic HSCT recipient or a stem cell or donor lymphocyte infusion donor (not recorded which). It is not recorded whose cells these are; they may come from a transplant donor.

The V and J genes are TRBV5-5 and TRBJ1-6; D might be TRBD1 (5 bases). The CDR3 runs 16 residues. Trimming cost V 4 bases and J 7 bases, with 18 bases left between them. Germline V gives CDR1 SGHKS, CDR2 YYEKEE (reference sequence). The CDR3 DNA reads TGTGCCAGCAGCCCAAACTTCGACAGACTAAATTCACCCCTCCACTTT. It codes for CASSPNFDRLNSPLHF. The entire variable domain, with the rest obtained from reference TRBV5-5 and TRBJ1-6, is as follows: DAGVTQSPTHLIKTRGQQVTLRCSPISGHKSVSWYQQVLGQGPQFIFQYYEKEERGRGNFPDRFSARQFPNYSSELNVNALLLGDSALYLCASSPNFDRLNSPLHFGNGTRLTVT.

This clonotype was seen at least ten times. The V call is TRBV5-6, the J call TRBJ1-1, with a tentative D call TRBD1 (6 bases). Germline V lookup: CDR1 SGHDT, CDR2 YYEEEE. V was pared by 2 bases and J by 3 bases, with 14 bases between. The CDR3 runs 15 residues. CDR3 loop: CASSLQGRSDTEAFF. The CDR3 DNA reads TGTGCCAGCAGCTTACAGGGAAGGTCGGACACTGAAGCTTTCTTT.

The chain carries TRBV9 and TRBJ2-4; possibly TRBD2 for D (7 bases). The CDR3 is 14 residues long. V lost 4 bases to trimming and J lost 5 bases, with 13 bases between them. Germline V gene lookup returns CDR1 SGDLS and CDR2 YYNGEE. Here the CDR3 DNA reads TGTGCCAGCAGCTCGCCGGGGGGCGAAAACATTCAGTACTTC. It translates to CASSSPGGENIQYF.

The sample holds many counts of this clonotype. The chain links TRBV12-3 or TRBV12-4 to TRBJ1-4, with D tentatively TRBD1 (5 bases). The CDR3 consists of 17 residues. V was shortened by 0 bases and J by 4 bases, with 15 bases between the two germline ends. CDR3 region: CASSLARQGYRNEKLFF. The CDR3 coding sequence is TGTGCCAGCAGTTTAGCGCGGCAGGGCTATCGTAATGAAAAACTGTTTTTT.

In its sample, this clonotype was seen a few times. The chain joins TRBV4-3 to TRBJ2-2, with a possible D match to TRBD1 (6 bases). This CDR3 is built from 16 residues. Between the trimmed V and J ends, which lost 0 bases and 6 bases, there was a span of 14 bases. Germline loops: CDR1 LGHNA, CDR2 YSLEER. Written as DNA, the CDR3 is TGCGCCAGCAGCCAAGAAGCCCAGGGGTGGGCCGGGGAGCTGTTTTTT. Translation gives CASSQEAQGWAGELFF.

The chain joins TRBV20-1 to TRBJ1-5, with D tentatively TRBD1 (6 bases). Trimming took 6 bases from V and 2 from J, leaving 11 bases between them. Germline V gene sequence: CDR1 DFQATT, CDR2 SNEGSKA (reference sequence). The length of the CDR3 is 13 residues. The CDR3 bases are TGCAGTGCAACCCCAGGGGGCAATCAGCCCCAGCATTTT. Its protein product is CSATPGGNQPQHF.

The J gene is TRBJ1-4, the V gene TRBV7-9; D call uncertain. In germline, CDR1 is SEHNR, CDR2 FQNEAQ (reference sequence). The CDR3 consists of 13 residues. The V gene lost 3 bases and the J gene lost 5 bases, with 7 bases spanning the gap. The CDR3 loop is CASSLEENEKLFF. For the CDR3, the DNA is TGTGCCAGCAGCTTGGAGGAAAATGAAAAACTGTTTTTT.

CDR3 sequence (DNA): TGTGCCAGCAGCTCCACAGTTGCGGCTGAAGCTTTCTTT. This sequence encodes CASSSTVAAEAFF. The chain uses TRBV12-3 or TRBV12-4 and TRBJ1-1; D is ambiguous. This CDR3 contains 13 residues. The V end lost 6 bases, the J end lost 6 bases, and 14 bases lay between the germline ends.

This chain uses TRBV5-1 with TRBJ2-1; D call uncertain. CDR3 length: 18 amino acids. V dropped 2 bases and J dropped 0 bases, with 18 bases sitting between them. Germline lookup yields CDR1 SGHRS and CDR2 YFSETQ. The CDR3 protein is CASSLLPLERSSYNEQFF. The CDR3 DNA reads TGCGCCAGCAGCTTACTTCCTCTGGAGCGAAGCTCCTACAATGAGCAGTTCTTC.

This clonotype occurred a few times. The rearrangement joins TRBV20-1 to TRBJ1-1; maybe TRBD1 (5 bases). The CDR3 runs 13 residues. Germline CDR1 and CDR2: DFQATT and SNEGSKA (reference sequence). With 5 bases removed from V and 1 base from J, the gap between germline ends came to 11 bases. The CDR3 bases are TGCAGTGCTGCCAGTACAGGGAACACTGAAGCTTTCTTT. It encodes CSAASTGNTEAFF.

This clonotype has more than one count but fewer than ten. This chain joins TRBV3-1 and TRBJ2-4, with D perhaps matching TRBD1 (5 bases). This CDR3 spans 17 amino acids. Between the trimmed V and J ends, which lost 1 base and 3 bases, there was a span of 16 bases. Looked up from germline, CDR1 is LGHDT and CDR2 is YNNKEL (reference sequence). Here the CDR3 reads CASSQALKGLDKNIQYF. The CDR3 bases are TGTGCCAGCAGCCAAGCATTAAAGGGGCTGGACAAAAACATTCAGTACTTC.

This clonotype showed up just a few times. The chain recombines TRBV7-9 with TRBJ1-2; unclear D gene. Trimming stripped 1 base from V and 5 bases from J, with 14 bases between. Germline assignment: CDR1 SEHNR and CDR2 FQNEAQ (reference sequence). The CDR3 contains 15 residues. DNA for the CDR3: TGTGCCAGCAGCTTAGTCCTCGACGGAGTTTATGGCTACACCTTC. It translates to CASSLVLDGVYGYTF. The variable domain in full, with the rest retrieved from reference TRBV7-9 and TRBJ1-2, is DTGVSQNPRHKITKRGQNVTFRCDPISEHNRLYWYRQTLGQGPEFLTYFQNEAQLEKSRLLSDRFSAERPKGSFSTLEIQRTEQGDSAMYLCASSLVLDGVYGYTFGSGTRLTVV.

This clonotype was counted only a few times. The CDR3: CSASFIGNQPQHF. The CDR3, as DNA: TGCAGTGCTAGCTTCATTGGCAATCAGCCCCAGCATTTT. This sequence joins TRBV20-1 and TRBJ1-5; no clear D gene. The CDR3 loop spans 13 amino acids. Germline V gives CDR1 DFQATT, CDR2 SNEGSKA (reference sequence). V lost 3 bases to trimming and J lost 2 bases, with 8 bases between them.

This chain links TRBV4-2 with TRBJ2-7, with 8 bases aligning to TRBD1. With 2 bases clipped from V and 3 bases from J, the junction kept 9 bases outside the gene matches. Looked up from germline, CDR1 is LGHNA and CDR2 is YNFKEQ. CDR3 length: 16 residues. CDR3 coding DNA: TGTGCCAGCAGCCAATTACCAGGGGGCCCGGGCTACGAGCAGTACTTC. Translating it yields CASSQLPGGPGYEQYF.

This clonotype appeared a few times. The chain couples TRBV16 to TRBJ1-6, with D tentatively TRBD1 (6 bases). The germline V gene encodes CDR1 KGHSY and CDR2 FQNENV. Trimming pared 4 bases from V and 5 bases from J, leaving 24 bases between. This CDR3 has 19 residues. DNA of the CDR3: TGTGCCAGCAGCCGACACCTCACGAGGGGGAGACCCAATAATTCACCCCTCCACTTT. Amino acids: CASSRHLTRGRPNNSPLHF.

The J gene is TRBJ1-3, the V gene TRBV7-9, with D perhaps TRBD1 (5 bases). CDR1 SEHNR and CDR2 FQNEAQ come from the germline V gene (reference sequence). V was clipped by 4 bases and J by 0 bases, with 16 bases between them. This CDR3 is 17 amino acids long. The CDR3 DNA is TGTGCCAGCAGCTGGCAGGGAAAAACAAGCTCTGGAAACACCATATATTTT. Its protein is CASSWQGKTSSGNTIYF.

This clonotype was observed a handful of times. The chain uses TRBV10-3 and TRBJ1-5, with 9 bases that match TRBD1. Germline lookup yields CDR1 ENHRY and CDR2 SYGVKD. V dropped 2 bases and J dropped 1; count of bases not matched to a gene: 6. The CDR3 is made up of 17 amino acids. In DNA, the CDR3 is TGTGCCATCAGTGAGAGGACAGGGGACGTGAGCAATCAGCCCCAGCATTTT. Its protein is CAISERTGDVSNQPQHF.

The chain employs TRBV12-3 or TRBV12-4 and TRBJ1-6; maybe TRBD1 (5 bases). Trimming took 4 bases from V and 7 from J, leaving 17 bases between them. The CDR3 consists of 16 residues. In DNA, the CDR3 is TGTGCCAGCAGTTCAGGGCGGGGAAAGGTGAATTCACCCCTCCACTTT. Its translation is CASSSGRGKVNSPLHF.

In its sample, this clonotype was seen many times. The V gene is TRBV5-1, the J gene TRBJ1-2, with D unclear. CDR1 is SGHRS, CDR2 YFSETQ, per germline. V lost 2 bases and J lost 0, with 5 bases in between. CDR3 length equals 13 residues. DNA of the CDR3: TGCGCCAGCAGCTTATGGGCTAACTATGGCTACACCTTC. It translates to CASSLWANYGYTF. The variable domain in full, completed from reference TRBV5-1 and TRBJ1-2, reads KAGVTQTPRYLIKTRGQQVTLSCSPISGHRSVSWYQQTPGQGLQFLFEYFSETQRNKGNFPGRFSGRQFSNSRSEMNVSTLELGDSALYLCASSLWANYGYTFGSGTRLTVV.

The V call is TRBV29-1, the J call TRBJ2-5; 8 bases are a match to TRBD1. Germline V gives CDR1 SQVTM, CDR2 ANQGSEA. There are 12 residues in the CDR3. After removal of 7 bases from V and 5 bases from J, the junction contained 6 bases not matched to a gene. The CDR3 protein is CSDLGQGETQYF. The CDR3 nucleotides read TGCAGCGACCTAGGACAGGGTGAGACCCAGTACTTC.

The V and J genes are TRBV9 and TRBJ1-1, with D maybe TRBD1 (5 bases). Trimming took off 2 bases at V and 3 bases at J, with 14 bases between the two ends. There are 15 residues in the CDR3. Looked up from germline, CDR1 is SGDLS and CDR2 is YYNGEE. CDR3 sequence reads: CASSVVGRGDTEAFF. The CDR3 region has the DNA TGTGCCAGCAGCGTTGTTGGCAGAGGGGACACTGAAGCTTTCTTT. Together with reference TRBV9 and TRBJ1-1, the CDR3 gives the full variable domain: DSGVTQTPKHLITATGQRVTLRCSPRSGDLSVYWYQQSLDQGLQFLIQYYNGEERAKGNILERFSAQQFPDLHSELNLSSLELGDSALYFCASSVVGRGDTEAFFGQGTRLTVV.

The sample holds a few counts of this clonotype. This chain connects TRBV3-1 to TRBJ2-5; D uncertain. The V gene lost 5 bases and the J gene lost 3 bases, with 16 bases spanning the gap. This CDR3 is 15 amino acids long. CDR1 is LGHDT, CDR2 YNNKEL, per germline (reference sequence). DNA for the CDR3: TGTGCCAGCAGCACTGATGTTAAGACGAAAGAGACCCAGTACTTC. Its protein product is CASSTDVKTKETQYF.

This clonotype was seen more than once but under ten times. The V gene is TRBV5-5, the J gene TRBJ2-3; D is ambiguous. In germline, CDR1 is SGHKS, CDR2 YYEKEE (reference sequence). V dropped 2 bases and J dropped 5 bases, with 6 bases sitting between them. The CDR3 has 12 residues. The CDR3 region is CASSFSEDTQYF. The CDR3 nucleotides read TGTGCCAGCAGCTTTTCGGAAGATACGCAGTATTTT.

The chain couples TRBV12-3 or TRBV12-4 to TRBJ2-5, with D possibly TRBD2 on 5 matching bases. This CDR3 has 19 amino acids. V lost 1 base to trimming and J lost 4 bases, with 25 bases between them. The CDR3 loop is CASSLELNGKGWYGETQYF. As DNA, the CDR3 is TGTGCCAGCAGTTTAGAGTTAAACGGGAAGGGTTGGTATGGAGAGACCCAGTACTTC.

The chain couples TRBV4-2 to TRBJ2-1; 10 bases align to TRBD2. Germline V CDR1 and CDR2: LGHNA, YNFKEQ. Germline trimming cut 6 bases from V and 5 bases from J; bases unmatched to any gene: 7. The CDR3 sequence is 15 residues long. The DNA of the CDR3 is TGTGCCAGCAGTCTAGGACTAGCGGAGAACAATGAGCAGTTCTTC. Translation gives CASSLGLAENNEQFF.

The V call is TRBV10-2, the J call TRBJ2-1, with D perhaps matching TRBD2 (5 bases). Germline values: CDR1 WSHSY, CDR2 SAAADI. The germline V and J ends were trimmed by 3 bases and 3 bases, with 15 bases remaining between them. CDR3 size: 16 residues. CDR3 amino acids: CASSDSSGNSYNEQFF. CDR3 DNA: TGCGCCAGCAGTGATTCGTCGGGAAACAGCTACAATGAGCAGTTCTTC.

The J gene is TRBJ2-7, the V gene TRBV5-1; D uncertain. There are 13 residues in the CDR3. Trimming removed 2 bases from V and 3 bases from J, with 9 bases in between. Germline V gene data show CDR1 as SGHRS and CDR2 as YFSETQ. In DNA form, the CDR3 reads TGCGCCAGCAGCTTCGGACGGTTCTACGAGCAGTACTTC. This sequence encodes CASSFGRFYEQYF.

The chain uses TRBV9 and TRBJ2-3, with D perhaps TRBD1 (6 bases). The V and J ends lost 4 bases and 2 bases respectively, with 14 bases between them. The CDR3 spans 15 residues. Germline V gene lookup returns CDR1 SGDLS and CDR2 YYNGEE. The CDR3 region has the DNA TGTGCCAGCAGCCCCAGGGGATTTAACACAGATACGCAGTATTTT. Amino acid sequence: CASSPRGFNTDTQYF.